The entry below gives a single TCR beta chain sequence along with its context. What it binds is unknown. This CDR3 is 15 amino acids long. The germline V and J ends were trimmed by 0 bases and 4 bases, with 13 bases remaining between them. CDR1 is GTSNPN and CDR2 is SVGIG in the germline V gene (reference sequence). This sample was included in a study of T cell responses to AZD1222 COVID-19 vaccine. Study summary: Pooled together were second doses at about 4 or about 12 weeks.

General study points: Sampled repertoires all dated from after the peak T cell response. Reports indicate that nearly half of spike-specific TCRs are directed at unmutated variant regions. Most donors were white British, females outnumbered males, and clonal diversity was possibly underestimated.

Profiled with immunoSEQ multiplex PCR; TCRdb holds only in-frame clones, not every one. This sample has about 120,000 clones; approximately 86% occur once, and the top ten carry around 8.7%. The chain has TRBV30 and TRBJ2-1, with a weak D call TRBD2 (5 bases). The source of this sequence is an adult in good health. The sequences come from peripheral blood, collected on day 0 of AZD1222 vaccination. DNA for the CDR3: TGTGCCTGGAGTGTTTACACTAGACCTTACAATGAGCAGTTCTTC. Residues: CAWSVYTRPYNEQFF.